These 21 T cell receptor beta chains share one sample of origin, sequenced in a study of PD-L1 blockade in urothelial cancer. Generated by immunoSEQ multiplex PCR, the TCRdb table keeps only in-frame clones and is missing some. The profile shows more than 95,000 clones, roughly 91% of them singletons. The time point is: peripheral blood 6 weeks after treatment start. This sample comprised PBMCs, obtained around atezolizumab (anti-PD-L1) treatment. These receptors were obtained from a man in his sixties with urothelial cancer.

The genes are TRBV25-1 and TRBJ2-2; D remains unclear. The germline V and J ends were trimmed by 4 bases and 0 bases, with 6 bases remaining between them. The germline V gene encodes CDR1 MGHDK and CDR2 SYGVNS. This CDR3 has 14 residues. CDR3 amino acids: CASSALPNTGELFF. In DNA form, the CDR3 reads TGTGCCAGCAGTGCACTACCGAACACCGGGGAGCTGTTTTTT.

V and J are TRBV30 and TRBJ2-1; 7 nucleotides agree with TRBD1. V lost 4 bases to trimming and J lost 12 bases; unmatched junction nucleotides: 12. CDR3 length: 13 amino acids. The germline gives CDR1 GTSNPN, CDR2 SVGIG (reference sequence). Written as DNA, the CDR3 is TGTGCCTGGAAGGACAGGCTTCCTGGCGGGCAGTTCTTC. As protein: CAWKDRLPGGQFF.

The CDR3 here is CASSLVGTSGVPPNEQFF. The CDR3, as DNA: TGTGCCAGCAGCTTGGTTGGGACTAGCGGGGTTCCTCCCAATGAGCAGTTCTTC. This sequence joins TRBV5-7 and TRBJ2-1, with 13 positions matching TRBD2. TRBV5-7 has ORF status, its function being uncertain. The CDR3 covers 18 residues. V dropped 0 bases and J dropped 6; count of bases not matched to a gene: 9.

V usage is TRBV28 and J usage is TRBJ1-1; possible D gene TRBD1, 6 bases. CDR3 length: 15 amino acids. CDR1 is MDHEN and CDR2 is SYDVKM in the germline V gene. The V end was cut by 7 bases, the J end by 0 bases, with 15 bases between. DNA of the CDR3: TGTGCCAGCATGTCCACAGGGCTCTTGAACACTGAAGCTTTCTTT. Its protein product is CASMSTGLLNTEAFF.

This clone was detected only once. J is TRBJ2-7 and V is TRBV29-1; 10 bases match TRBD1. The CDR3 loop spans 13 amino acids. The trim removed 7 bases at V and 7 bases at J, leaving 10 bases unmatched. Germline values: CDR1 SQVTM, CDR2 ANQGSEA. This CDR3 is CSGGTGAIQEQYF. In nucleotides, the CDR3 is TGCAGCGGGGGGACAGGGGCTATACAAGAGCAGTACTTC.

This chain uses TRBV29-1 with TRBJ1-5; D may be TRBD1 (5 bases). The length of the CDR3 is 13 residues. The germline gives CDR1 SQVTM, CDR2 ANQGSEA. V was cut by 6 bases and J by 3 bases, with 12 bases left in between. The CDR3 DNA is TGCAGCGTCGGGCAGGGCGACAATCAGCCCCAGCATTTT. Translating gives CSVGQGDNQPQHF. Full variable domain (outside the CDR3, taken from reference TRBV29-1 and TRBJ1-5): SAVISQKPSRDICQRGTSLTIQCQVDSQVTMMFWYRQQPGQSLTLIATANQGSEATYESGFVIDKFPISRPNLTFSTLTVSNMSPEDSSIYLCSVGQGDNQPQHFGDGTRLSIL.

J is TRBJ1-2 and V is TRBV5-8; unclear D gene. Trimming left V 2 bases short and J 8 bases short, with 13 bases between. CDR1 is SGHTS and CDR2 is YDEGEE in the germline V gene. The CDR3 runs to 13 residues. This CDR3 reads CASSFPVGSGYTF. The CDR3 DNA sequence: TGTGCCAGCAGCTTCCCTGTCGGTAGCGGCTACACCTTC.

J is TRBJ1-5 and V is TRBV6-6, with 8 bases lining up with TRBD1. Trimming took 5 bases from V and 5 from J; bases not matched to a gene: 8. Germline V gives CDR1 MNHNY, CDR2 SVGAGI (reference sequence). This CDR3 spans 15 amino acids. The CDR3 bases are TGTGCCAGCAGTACCCCAGACAGGGGAGATCAGCCCCAGCATTTT. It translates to CASSTPDRGDQPQHF.

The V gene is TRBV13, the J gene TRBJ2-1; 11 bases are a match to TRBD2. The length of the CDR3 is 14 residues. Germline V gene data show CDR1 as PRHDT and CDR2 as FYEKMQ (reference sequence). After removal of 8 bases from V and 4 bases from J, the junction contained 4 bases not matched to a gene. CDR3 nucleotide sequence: TGTGCCAGCCGTACTAGCGGGGGATACAATGAGCAGTTCTTC. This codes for CASRTSGGYNEQFF.

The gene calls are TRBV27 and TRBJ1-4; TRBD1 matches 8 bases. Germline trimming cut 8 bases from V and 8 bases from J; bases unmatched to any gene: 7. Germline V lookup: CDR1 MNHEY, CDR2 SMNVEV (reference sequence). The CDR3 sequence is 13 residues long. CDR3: CASQDRVGEKLFF. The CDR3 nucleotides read TGTGCCAGCCAGGACAGGGTCGGCGAAAAACTGTTTTTT.

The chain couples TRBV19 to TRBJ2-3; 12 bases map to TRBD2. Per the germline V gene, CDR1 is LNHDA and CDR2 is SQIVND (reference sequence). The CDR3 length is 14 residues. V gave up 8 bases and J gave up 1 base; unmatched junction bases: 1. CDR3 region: CASRTSGGTDTQYF. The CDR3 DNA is TGTGCCAGTCGGACTAGCGGGGGCACAGATACGCAGTATTTT. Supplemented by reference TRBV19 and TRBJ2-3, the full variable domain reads DGGITQSPKYLFRKEGQNVTLSCEQNLNHDAMYWYRQDPGQGLRLIYYSQIVNDFQKGDIAEGYSVSREKKESFPLTVTSAQKNPTAFYLCASRTSGGTDTQYFGPGTRLTVL.

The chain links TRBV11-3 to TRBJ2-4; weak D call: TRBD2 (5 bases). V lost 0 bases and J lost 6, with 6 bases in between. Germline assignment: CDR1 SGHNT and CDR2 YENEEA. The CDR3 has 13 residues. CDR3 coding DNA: TGTGCCAGCAGCTTAGACGGGGTAAACATTCAGTACTTC. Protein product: CASSLDGVNIQYF.

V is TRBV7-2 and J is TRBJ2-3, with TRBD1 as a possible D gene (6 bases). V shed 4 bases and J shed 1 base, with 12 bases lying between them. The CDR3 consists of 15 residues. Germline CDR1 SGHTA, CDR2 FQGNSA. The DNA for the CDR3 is TGTGCCAGCAGCTGGGCGGCAGGGGGCACAGATACGCAGTATTTT. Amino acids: CASSWAAGGTDTQYF.

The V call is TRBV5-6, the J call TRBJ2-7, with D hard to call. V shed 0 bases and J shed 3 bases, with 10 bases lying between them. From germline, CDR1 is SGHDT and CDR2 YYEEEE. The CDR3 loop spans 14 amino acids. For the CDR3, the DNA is TGTGCCAGCAGCTTGGGACTGCCAAGCTACGAGCAGTACTTC. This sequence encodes CASSLGLPSYEQYF.

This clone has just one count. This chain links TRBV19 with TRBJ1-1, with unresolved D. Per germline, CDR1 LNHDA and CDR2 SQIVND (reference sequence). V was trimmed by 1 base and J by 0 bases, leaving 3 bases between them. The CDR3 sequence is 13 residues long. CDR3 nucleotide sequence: TGTGCCAGTAGTATAGCAGTGAACACTGAAGCTTTCTTT. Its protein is CASSIAVNTEAFF. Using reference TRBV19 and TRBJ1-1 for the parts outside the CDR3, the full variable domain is DGGITQSPKYLFRKEGQNVTLSCEQNLNHDAMYWYRQDPGQGLRLIYYSQIVNDFQKGDIAEGYSVSREKKESFPLTVTSAQKNPTAFYLCASSIAVNTEAFFGQGTRLTVV.

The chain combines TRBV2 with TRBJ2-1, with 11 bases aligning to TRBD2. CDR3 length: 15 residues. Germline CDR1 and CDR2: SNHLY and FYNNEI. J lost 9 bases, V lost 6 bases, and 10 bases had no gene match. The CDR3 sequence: CASRQLAGAAGEQFF. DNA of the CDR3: TGTGCCAGCAGGCAACTAGCGGGAGCAGCAGGTGAGCAGTTCTTC. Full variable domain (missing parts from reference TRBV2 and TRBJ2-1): EPEVTQTPSHQVTQMGQEVILRCVPISNHLYFYWYRQILGQKVEFLVSFYNNEISEKSEIFDDQFSVERPDGSNFTLKIRSTKLEDSAMYFCASRQLAGAAGEQFFGPGTRLTVL.

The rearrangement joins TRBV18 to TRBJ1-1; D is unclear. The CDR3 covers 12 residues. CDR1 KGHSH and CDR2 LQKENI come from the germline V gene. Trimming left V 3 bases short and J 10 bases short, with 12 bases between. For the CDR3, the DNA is TGTGCCAGCTCACCCGGGGTCCTCGGAGCTTTCTTT. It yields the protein CASSPGVLGAFF.

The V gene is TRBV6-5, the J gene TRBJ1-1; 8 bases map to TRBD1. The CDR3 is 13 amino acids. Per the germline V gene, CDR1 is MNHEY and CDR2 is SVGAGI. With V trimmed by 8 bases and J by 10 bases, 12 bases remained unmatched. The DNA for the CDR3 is TGTGCCAGCGGGCTTGGACAGGGAAAGTCAGCTTTCTTT. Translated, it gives CASGLGQGKSAFF.

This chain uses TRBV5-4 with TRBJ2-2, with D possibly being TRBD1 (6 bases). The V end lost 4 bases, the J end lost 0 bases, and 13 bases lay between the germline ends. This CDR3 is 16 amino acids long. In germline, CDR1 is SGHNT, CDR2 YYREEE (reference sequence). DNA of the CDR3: TGTGCCAGCAGCCCACAGGGACCTACGAACACCGGGGAGCTGTTTTTT. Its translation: CASSPQGPTNTGELFF.

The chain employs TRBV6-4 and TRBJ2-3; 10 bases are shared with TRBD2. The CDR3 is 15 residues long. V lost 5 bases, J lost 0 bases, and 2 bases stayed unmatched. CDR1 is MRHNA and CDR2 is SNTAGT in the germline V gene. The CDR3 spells CASSTSGASTDTQYF. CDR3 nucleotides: TGTGCCAGCAGTACTAGCGGGGCTAGCACAGATACGCAGTATTTT.

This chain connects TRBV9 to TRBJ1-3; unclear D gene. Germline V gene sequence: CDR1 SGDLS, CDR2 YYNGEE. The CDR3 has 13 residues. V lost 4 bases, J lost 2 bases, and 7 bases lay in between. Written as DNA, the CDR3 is TGTGCCAGCAGCCCCCCCACTGGAAACACCATATATTTT. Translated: CASSPPTGNTIYF.